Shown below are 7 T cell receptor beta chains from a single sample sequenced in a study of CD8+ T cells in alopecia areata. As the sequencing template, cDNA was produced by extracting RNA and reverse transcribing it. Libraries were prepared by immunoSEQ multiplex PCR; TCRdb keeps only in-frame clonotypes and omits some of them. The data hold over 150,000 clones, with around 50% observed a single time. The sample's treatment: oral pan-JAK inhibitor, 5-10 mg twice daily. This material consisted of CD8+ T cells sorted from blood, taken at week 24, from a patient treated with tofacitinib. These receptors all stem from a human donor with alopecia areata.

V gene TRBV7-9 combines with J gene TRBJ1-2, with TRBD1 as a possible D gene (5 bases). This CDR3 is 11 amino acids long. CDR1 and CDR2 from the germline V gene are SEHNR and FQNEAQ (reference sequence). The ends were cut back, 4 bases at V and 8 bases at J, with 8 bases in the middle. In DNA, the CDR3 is TGTGCCAGCAGCTCCGAGGGGGGCTACACCTTC. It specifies CASSSEGGYTF.

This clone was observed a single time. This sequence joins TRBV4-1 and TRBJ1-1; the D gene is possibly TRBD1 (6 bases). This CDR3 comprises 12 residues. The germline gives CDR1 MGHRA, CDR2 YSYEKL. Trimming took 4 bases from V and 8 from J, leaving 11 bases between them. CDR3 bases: TGCGCCAGCAGCCGAAACAGGGCCGAAGCTTTCTTT. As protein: CASSRNRAEAFF.

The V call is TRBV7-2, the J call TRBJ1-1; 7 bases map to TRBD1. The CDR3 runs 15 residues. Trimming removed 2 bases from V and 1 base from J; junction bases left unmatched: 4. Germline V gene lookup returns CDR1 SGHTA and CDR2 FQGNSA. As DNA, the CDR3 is TGTGCCAGCAGCTTATACAGGGGAGGGAACACTGAAGCTTTCTTT. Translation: CASSLYRGGNTEAFF.

The CDR3 bases are TGTGCCAGCAGCAGCAGAGATCTCGGGGGCTACGAGCAGTACTTC. Amino acid sequence: CASSSRDLGGYEQYF. V gene TRBV7-7 combines with J gene TRBJ2-7, with D possibly matching TRBD2 (6 bases). CDR3 size: 15 residues. Per germline, CDR1 SSHAT and CDR2 FNYEAQ (reference sequence). Between the trimmed V and J ends, which lost 5 bases and 3 bases, there was a span of 17 bases.

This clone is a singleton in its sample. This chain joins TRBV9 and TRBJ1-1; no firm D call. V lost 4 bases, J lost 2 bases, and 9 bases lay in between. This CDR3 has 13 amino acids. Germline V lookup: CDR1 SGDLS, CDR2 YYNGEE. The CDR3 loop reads CASSQTINTEAFF. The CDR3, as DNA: TGTGCCAGCAGCCAAACTATTAACACTGAAGCTTTCTTT.

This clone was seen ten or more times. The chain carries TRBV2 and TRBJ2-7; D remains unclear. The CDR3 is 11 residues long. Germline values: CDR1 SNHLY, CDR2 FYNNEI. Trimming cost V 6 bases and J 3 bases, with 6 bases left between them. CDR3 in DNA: TGTGCCAGCAGGACATTCTACGAGCAGTACTTC. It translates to CASRTFYEQYF.

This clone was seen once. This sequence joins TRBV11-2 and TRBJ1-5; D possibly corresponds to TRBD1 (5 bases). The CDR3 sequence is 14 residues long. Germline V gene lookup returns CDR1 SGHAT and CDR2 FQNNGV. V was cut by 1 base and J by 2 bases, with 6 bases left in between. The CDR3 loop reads CASSLGGGNQPQHF. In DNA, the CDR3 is TGTGCCAGCAGCTTAGGGGGGGGCAATCAGCCCCAGCATTTT.